These T cell receptor beta chains were read from a single sample in a study of control samples from healthy donors and cancer patients. TCRdb's table, derived via immunoSEQ multiplex PCR, lists solely in-frame clones and lacks some. The sample lists around 120,000 clones, 70% to 90% occurring once. Source material: blood. Every receptor here comes from a man aged 55 to 70 in good health. CDR3s include the opening cysteine and the closing phenylalanine or tryptophan. Fields, in order: CDR3 protein, D gene, V gene, J gene. D genes are given only for firm matches.

CASSLVPSTDTQYF,.,TRBV5-1,TRBJ2-3
CASSPRGRGDGQPQHF,.,TRBV28,TRBJ1-5
CASSQDPARPVSPQHF,.,TRBV3-1/TRBV3-2,TRBJ1-5
CASSEASIPYEQYF,.,TRBV6-1,TRBJ2-7
CASSMSWVTGANVLTF,.,TRBV19,TRBJ2-6
CASSIRNYGYTF,.,TRBV19,TRBJ1-2
CASSFEGRGAADTQYF,TRBD2,TRBV5-1,TRBJ2-3
CASRPTASNQPQHF,.,TRBV28,TRBJ1-5
CASSIDSQGVSTDTQYF,TRBD1,TRBV19,TRBJ2-3
CASSLNQGRTEAFF,.,TRBV5-4,TRBJ1-1
CASSVVQNTEAFF,.,TRBV9,TRBJ1-1
CASSPRQGGNYGYTF,TRBD1,TRBV18,TRBJ1-2
CASTRLGAGGYNEQFF,TRBD2,TRBV4-2,TRBJ2-1
CASSEYGQGGSTEAFF,TRBD1,TRBV6-1,TRBJ1-1
CASSSGLAGSYEQYF,TRBD2,TRBV5-1,TRBJ2-7
CASSSDNGRHGYTF,.,TRBV7-2,TRBJ1-2